The text below deals with one T cell receptor beta chain. Its binding antigen is unknown. No base quality values were provided; no much bigger clone lies one nucleotide off. Per the publication, the time point label means: baseline before first vaccination. The vaccinee samples were drawn from two UK trials, COV001 and COV002, one of which was a single-blind randomized controlled phase 2/3 trial testing AZD1222 (ChAdOx1 nCoV-19) in healthy adults. For TCRbeta chain sequencing, PBMC samples were collected from trial participants at day 0 and at day 28 after the second dose. The data belong to a study of T cell responses to AZD1222 COVID-19 vaccine (dated by TCRdb to the early 2020s). Study-level background: AZD1222 recipients given second doses at about 4 weeks or at about 12 weeks were pooled, since spike-specific TCR depth and breadth were not found to differ between the two schedules. TCR sequencing was performed for 230 to 250 trial participants, of whom 200 to 220 were given two doses of AZD1222 and around 25 were given two doses of MenACWY control vaccine. Trial participants were enrolled by age into subgroups of 18-55, 56-69 and 70-plus years, and roughly 150, 30 and 60 TCR-sequenced participants, respectively, were included in these subgroups.

Findings and caveats that apply to the study as a whole: CD4 TCRs associated with the vaccine covered the entire spike protein, and the dominant responses were in regions 160-218 and 743-854. No day 14 peak-response samples were available, so repertoires were characterized only after the peak T cell response. After two AZD1222 doses, both the breadth and the depth of spike-specific TCRs were significantly higher than at day 0 and than in MenACWY recipients. Nearly half of unique spike-specific TCRs reportedly recognized epitopes outside regions mutated in the B.1.351 and B.1.1.7 variants. In the small 56-69-year group, the increase in depth fell short of significance, most likely because of low power. Conclusions about previously exposed vaccinees were limited because only six or seven AZD1222 recipients were SARS-CoV-2 seropositive at baseline. Participants were mostly white British and included more females than males, and it was suggested by the authors that clonal diversity may have been underestimated.

The CDR3 regions of human TCRbeta chains were analyzed by immunosequencing. The published analysis was carried out like this. Repertoire TCRs were checked for matches against a reference library of SARS-CoV-2-specific TCRs that had been generated using the MIRA antigen-specificity platform. Breadth was defined as the fraction of unique TCRs that were SARS-CoV-2-associated. Depth was defined as the fraction of total T cells that were SARS-CoV-2-associated. Using the MIRA data, each spike-specific TCR was assigned both to the spike region to which the TCR was reactive and to a CD4 or CD8 class. Log10-transformed breadth and depth values were compared by one-way ANOVA with Sidak's multiple comparisons tests. Drawn from immuneACCESS, this table holds only the in-frame rearrangements with V and J called that TCRdb kept. Clones are partly lost; checked studies trace under half to an unresolved V gene and leave the rest unexplained. V and J calls and clone size are given by that table; D and trimming were obtained from the DNA. The sample table shows approximately 140,000 clones, and 80% to 90% are seen once. The ten largest clones capture about 5% of the sample.

CDR1 and CDR2, per the germline V gene, are MRHNA and SNTAGT. The germline V end is reduced by 8 bases and the J end by 1 base; junction bases left unmatched: 12. Inclusive of the bounding cysteine and phenylalanine, the CDR3 is 19 residues long. Kept here is only the CDR3 DNA, which spans 57 bases and is read in frame from base 1. The TCR comes from an adult in good health. The V and J genes are TRBV6-4 and TRBJ2-2, with TRBD2 identical over 14 junction bases. The starting material was peripheral blood, obtained on day 0 of AZD1222 vaccination. The nucleotide sequence reads as follows: TGTGCCAGCCGCCTAACCGGGACTAGCGGGAGAGAGAACACCGGGGAGCTGTTTTTT. The resulting protein is CASRLTGTSGRENTGELFF.